Ten or more counts support the clone carrying this TCR beta chain. This specimen comes from a study of blood T cells in healthy people across ages. The second PCR ran roughly 6 to 11 cycles with a sample-barcoded 5' primer and J-beta primers. Using its own MiXCR run on the 5' RACE reads, TCRdb lists one record per CDR3 protein. The sample shows around 1,600,000 distinct CDR3 sequences, about 42% of them seen only once. This CDR3 contains 14 residues. The V gene end was trimmed by 4 bases and the J gene end by 4 bases; junction bases not matched to a gene: 4. Germline V CDR1 and CDR2: SNHLY, FYNNEI. Specimen: blood. This clonotype was sampled from a woman aged 18-30 years in good health. The chain is built from TRBV2 and TRBJ2-1; 7 bases match TRBD1. CDR3 DNA sequence: TGTGCCAGCAGTGTTGGCAGGGGGTACAATGAGCAGTTCTTC. It translates to CASSVGRGYNEQFF. Full variable domain (outside the CDR3, taken from reference TRBV2 and TRBJ2-1): EPEVTQTPSHQVTQMGQEVILRCVPISNHLYFYWYRQILGQKVEFLVSFYNNEISEKSEIFDDQFSVERPDGSNFTLKIRSTKLEDSAMYFCASSVGRGYNEQFFGPGTRLTVL.